This T cell receptor beta chain was captured in a study of TIL therapy for anti-PD-1-resistant metastatic lung cancer. Study-wide background: Tumors had a median PD-L1 proportion score of 4.5% to 7%.

The immunoSEQ assay was v3. The repertoire was sequenced with immunoSEQ multiplex PCR; TCRdb's copy has only in-frame clones and lacks some. Of around 100,000 clones in the sample, 55% to 75% are singletons; the top ten hold approximately 9.9%. Documented time point: pre-treatment sample, taken before nivolumab and TIL therapy. Pleural nodules or supraclavicular lymph nodes made up most of the excised metastases sampled. Tumor harvest preceded PD-1/PD-L1 blockade, followed by nivolumab treatment. CDR1 is SNHLY, CDR2 FYNNEI, per germline. This CDR3 comprises 11 residues. V lost 6 bases, J lost 7 bases, and 9 bases lay in between. Only a few counts were recorded for this clone.

The specimen comprised tumor tissue, sampled at baseline. The chain recombines TRBV2 with TRBJ1-2, with D unclear. The TCR originated in a person between 30 and 80 years old with non-small cell lung cancer. DNA for the CDR3: TGTGCCAGCAGCGTGTACGGTGGCTACACCTTC. As protein: CASSVYGGYTF.